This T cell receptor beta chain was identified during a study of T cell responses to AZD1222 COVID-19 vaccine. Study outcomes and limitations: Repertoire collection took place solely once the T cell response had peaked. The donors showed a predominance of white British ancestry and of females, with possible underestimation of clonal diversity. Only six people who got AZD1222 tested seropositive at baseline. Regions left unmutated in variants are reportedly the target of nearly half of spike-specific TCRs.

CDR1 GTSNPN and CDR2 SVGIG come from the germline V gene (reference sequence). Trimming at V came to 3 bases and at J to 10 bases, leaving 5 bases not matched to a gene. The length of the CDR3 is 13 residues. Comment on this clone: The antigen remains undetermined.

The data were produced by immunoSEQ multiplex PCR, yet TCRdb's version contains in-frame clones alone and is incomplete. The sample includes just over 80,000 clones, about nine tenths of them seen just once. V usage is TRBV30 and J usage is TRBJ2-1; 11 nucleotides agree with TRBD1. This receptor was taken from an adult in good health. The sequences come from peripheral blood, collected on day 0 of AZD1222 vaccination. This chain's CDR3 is CAWRGQGENEQFF. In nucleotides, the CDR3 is TGTGCCTGGAGGGGACAGGGGGAAAACGAGCAGTTCTTC.